The 31 T cell receptor beta chains below were found in one sample sequenced in a study of Graves' ophthalmopathy and Graves' hyperthyroidism. RNA served as the template for amplifying TCR beta CDR3 regions. HTBI-primed first-round RT-PCR preceded second-round multiplex PCR. TCRdb ran MiXCR on the multiplex PCR reads and lists one entry per CDR3 protein. The sample lists about 740,000 distinct CDR3 sequences; about 44% were seen once. Sequencing used peripheral blood. These receptors all come from an adult man with Graves' ophthalmopathy.

The rearrangement joins TRBV7-9 to TRBJ2-5; 8 nucleotides line up with TRBD2. Trimming took 5 bases from V and 4 from J; bases not matched to a gene: 12. The CDR3 is made up of 16 amino acids. The germline gives CDR1 SEHNR, CDR2 FQNEAQ (reference sequence). CDR3 protein: CASSQDRLAGRETQYF. CDR3 bases: TGTGCCAGCAGCCAAGATCGCCTAGCGGGTAGAGAGACCCAGTACTTC.

For this clonotype: Possible read error: a much larger clone is one base away. The chain is built from TRBV11-2 and TRBJ2-7; 7 nucleotides agree with TRBD2. Germline-derived CDR1 and CDR2 are SGHAT and FQNNGV. The CDR3 runs 15 residues. CDR3 region: CASSLDTRRGDEQCF. CDR3 sequence (DNA): TGTGCCAGCAGCTTAGATACAAGACGGGGGGACGAGCAGTGCTTC.

This clonotype was counted ten times or more. The chain combines TRBV12-3 or TRBV12-4 with TRBJ1-4, with D possibly TRBD1 on 5 matching bases. V was pared by 5 bases and J by 0 bases, with 7 bases between. The CDR3 has 14 amino acids. Here the CDR3 reads CASSQGSTNEKLFF. The CDR3 nucleotides read TGTGCCAGCAGTCAGGGATCAACTAATGAAAAACTGTTTTTT.

This clonotype occurred a few times. This sequence joins TRBV25-1 and TRBJ2-2, with D perhaps TRBD2 (6 bases). The V gene lost 11 bases and the J gene lost 5 bases, with 18 bases spanning the gap. The germline V gene encodes CDR1 MGHDK and CDR2 SYGVNS. The CDR3 loop spans 14 amino acids. This CDR3 is CACLGEGRTGELFF. CDR3 nucleotides: TGTGCCTGCCTAGGCGAAGGGAGGACCGGGGAGCTGTTTTTT.

Details on this clonotype: This may come from a read error, since a much larger clone is one base off. V gene TRBV7-2 combines with J gene TRBJ1-2; D is ambiguous. CDR1 is SGHTA and CDR2 is FQGNSA in the germline V gene. This CDR3 has 14 residues. The CDR3 spells CASSFGPALYSYTF. CDR3 DNA sequence: TGTGCCAGCAGCTTCGGACCAGCCCTCTATAGCTACACCTTC. Together with reference TRBV7-2 and TRBJ1-2, the CDR3 gives the full variable domain: GAGVSQSPSNKVTEKGKDVELRCDPISGHTALYWYRQSLGQGLEFLIYFQGNSAPDKSGLPSDRFSAERTGGSVSTLTIQRTQQEDSAVYLCASSFGPALYSYTFGSGTRLTVV.

This clonotype was detected only once. The chain employs TRBV10-3 and TRBJ2-7; 8 nucleotides agree with TRBD1. The CDR3 sequence is 15 residues long. Germline CDR1 ENHRY, CDR2 SYGVKD. Trimming cost V 10 bases and J 4 bases; bases outside gene matches: 15. The chain's CDR3 is CASSRRPGQAYEQYF. The CDR3 DNA follows: TGTGCCAGCAGCCGACGTCCGGGACAGGCTTACGAGCAGTACTTC.

The V call is TRBV11-2, the J call TRBJ1-3; a weak D match, TRBD1 (5 bases). Trimming removed 5 bases from V and 3 bases from J, with 11 bases in between. CDR1 is SGHAT and CDR2 is FQNNGV in the germline V gene. The CDR3 loop spans 14 amino acids. The CDR3 region is CASSQGQNGNTIYF. The CDR3 DNA reads as TGTGCCAGCAGCCAAGGACAAAATGGAAACACCATATATTTT.

This clonotype was detected only a few times. Here the CDR3 DNA reads TGTGCCAGCAGTTACTCGGAGGGGCTCGGAAACACCATATATTTT. Translating it yields CASSYSEGLGNTIYF. This chain joins TRBV2 and TRBJ1-3; tentative D call: TRBD1 (5 bases). This CDR3 has 15 residues. Germline V gene sequence: CDR1 SNHLY, CDR2 FYNNEI. V was trimmed by 5 bases and J by 4 bases, leaving 15 bases between them. The full variable domain, its missing parts supplied by reference TRBV2 and TRBJ1-3, is EPEVTQTPSHQVTQMGQEVILRCVPISNHLYFYWYRQILGQKVEFLVSFYNNEISEKSEIFDDQFSVERPDGSNFTLKIRSTKLEDSAMYFCASSYSEGLGNTIYFGEGSWLTVV.

The sample holds many counts of this clonotype. This chain joins TRBV20-1 and TRBJ1-4; D remains ambiguous. Germline lookup yields CDR1 DFQATT and CDR2 SNEGSKA (reference sequence). The CDR3 covers 16 residues. Trimming took off 0 bases at V and 8 bases at J, with 19 bases between the two ends. The CDR3 DNA sequence: TGCAGTGCTAGAGACGAGATACGTCCCTCCGACGAAAAACTGTTTTTT. Protein: CSARDEIRPSDEKLFF.

The rearrangement uses TRBV15 and TRBJ1-4; a weak D match, TRBD1 (5 bases). Trimming removed 1 base from V and 8 bases from J, with 5 bases in between. This CDR3 spans 12 amino acids. Germline-derived CDR1 and CDR2 are LNHNV and YYDKDF (reference sequence). The CDR3 bases are TGTGCCACCAGCAGAGGGACAGAAAAACTGTTTTTT. Amino acid sequence: CATSRGTEKLFF.

The rearrangement uses TRBV12-3 or TRBV12-4 and TRBJ2-7; D possibly matches TRBD1 or TRBD2 (5 bases each). The CDR3 consists of 19 residues. With 0 bases removed from V and 2 bases from J, the gap between germline ends came to 23 bases. Written as DNA, the CDR3 is TGTGCCAGCAGTTTAGCGCGGGCAGGGCGAGACGCCTCCCCCTACGAGCAGTACTTC. This codes for CASSLARAGRDASPYEQYF.

This clonotype has ten or more counts. The chain joins TRBV20-1 to TRBJ2-6; D unclear. V lost 6 bases to trimming and J lost 4 bases, with 10 bases between them. CDR3 length equals 13 residues. The germline V gene has CDR1 DFQATT and CDR2 SNEGSKA (reference sequence). CDR3: CSATAEGANVLTF. CDR3 bases: TGCAGTGCCACGGCGGAAGGGGCCAACGTCCTGACTTTC.

There are many counts of this clonotype. The chain joins TRBV15 to TRBJ1-5; D is undetermined. CDR1 and CDR2 (germline): LNHNV, YYDKDF (reference sequence). Trimming took 1 base from V and 0 from J, leaving 10 bases between them. The CDR3 runs 16 residues. The CDR3: CATSRGYGDSNQPQHF. As DNA, the CDR3 is TGTGCCACCAGCAGAGGTTACGGGGATAGCAATCAGCCCCAGCATTTT.

The chain recombines TRBV11-1 with TRBJ1-1; D gene ambiguous. V lost 5 bases and J lost 6, with 16 bases in between. The germline V gene encodes CDR1 SGHAT and CDR2 FQDESV (reference sequence). This CDR3 has 14 residues. CDR3 amino acids: CASSPRTDGAEAFF. DNA for the CDR3: TGTGCCAGCAGCCCCCGGACGGATGGGGCTGAAGCTTTCTTT.

This chain links TRBV11-2 with TRBJ2-7; 14 positions match TRBD2. The germline V gene has CDR1 SGHAT and CDR2 FQNNGV. The CDR3 is made up of 18 amino acids. The J segment lost 0 bases and the V segment lost 0 bases, leaving 4 bases of the junction unmatched. The CDR3: CASSLEGTSGRSSYEQYF. The CDR3 nucleotides are TGTGCCAGCAGCTTAGAAGGGACTAGCGGGAGAAGCTCCTACGAGCAGTACTTC.

The chain carries TRBV29-1 and TRBJ1-2; 7 bases agree with TRBD1. V was clipped by 1 base and J by 6 bases; unmatched bases: 2. CDR1 is SQVTM and CDR2 is ANQGSEA in the germline V gene. This CDR3 region has 12 residues. The CDR3, as DNA: TGCAGCGTTGAAGCAACAGGGGATGGCTACACCTTC. It is translated as CSVEATGDGYTF.

The chain links TRBV2 to TRBJ1-1, with D hard to call. V gave up 5 bases and J gave up 3 bases, with 10 bases separating them. This CDR3 spans 13 amino acids. CDR1 is SNHLY, CDR2 FYNNEI, per germline. CDR3 sequence reads: CASSFRFDTEAFF. The CDR3 nucleotides read TGTGCCAGCAGTTTTAGGTTCGACACTGAAGCTTTCTTT.

The CDR3, as DNA: TGTGCCATCAGTGAGGGACAGGGGGGCACCGGGGAGCTGTTTTTT. Translated: CAISEGQGGTGELFF. V is TRBV10-3 and J is TRBJ2-2, with 10 nucleotides matching TRBD1. The CDR3 spans 15 residues. CDR1 and CDR2 (germline): ENHRY, SYGVKD. Germline trimming cut 2 bases from V and 4 bases from J; bases unmatched to any gene: 1.

Notes on this clonotype: A much bigger clone sits one base away, suggesting this may be a read error. The chain is built from TRBV10-3 and TRBJ2-2; TRBD1 aligns across 8 bases. This CDR3 region has 14 residues. Germline-derived CDR1 and CDR2 are ENHRY and SYGVKD. The V segment lost 8 bases and the J segment 2 bases; nucleotides outside the gene matches: 4. The CDR3 sequence: CAISGQGNTGELFF. The DNA of the CDR3 is TGTGCCATCTCAGGACAGGGTAACACCGGGGAGCTGTTTTTT.

The chain joins TRBV7-9 to TRBJ1-2, with TRBD1 matching over 7 bases. CDR3 length: 13 residues. J lost 6 bases, V lost 5 bases, and 6 bases had no gene match. CDR1 and CDR2 from the germline V gene are SEHNR and FQNEAQ (reference sequence). The CDR3 protein is CASSPGRGNGYTF. The CDR3 region has the DNA TGTGCCAGCAGCCCGGGCAGGGGGAATGGCTACACCTTC.

This clonotype was seen repeatedly, ten times or more. V and J are TRBV15 and TRBJ2-5; 11 positions match TRBD2. The CDR3 is made up of 16 amino acids. V shed 3 bases and J 5 bases; nucleotides not matched to a gene: 8. Germline-derived CDR1 and CDR2 are LNHNV and YYDKDF (reference sequence). DNA of the CDR3: TGTGCCACCAGCAGTCTACTAGCGGGAGCGCCCGAGACCCAGTACTTC. Encoded protein: CATSSLLAGAPETQYF.

With respect to this clonotype: The junction does not match germline at one end; this may be a read error. The V call is TRBV11-2, the J call TRBJ1-2, with 12 bases identical to TRBD1. The CDR3 covers 17 residues. CDR1 is SGHAT and CDR2 is FQNNGV in the germline V gene. In DNA form, the CDR3 reads TGCGCCAGCAGCTTGGGATCCGGGACAGGGGGCGTCTATGGCTACACCTTC. Translating it yields CASSLGSGTGGVYGYTF.

On this clonotype: With a much larger clone just one base away, this may be a read error. The chain employs TRBV25-1 and TRBJ2-5, with a possible D match to TRBD1 (5 bases). The CDR3 contains 16 residues. Per germline, CDR1 MGHDK and CDR2 SYGVNS. V lost 3 bases to trimming and J lost 2 bases, with 16 bases between them. Written as DNA, the CDR3 is TGTGCCAGCAGTGACTCTTATCTAGGGGCACAAGAGACCCAGTACTTC. This gives the protein CASSDSYLGAQETQYF.

J is TRBJ2-7 and V is TRBV13, with TRBD1 identical over 8 bases. This CDR3 region has 14 residues. V gave up 8 bases and J gave up 0 bases; unmatched junction bases: 6. Germline CDR1 is PRHDT and CDR2 is FYEKMQ (reference sequence). The CDR3 reads CASGGQASSYEQYF. CDR3 DNA: TGTGCCAGCGGGGGACAGGCTTCCTCCTACGAGCAGTACTTC.

This clonotype was recorded many times. The chain combines TRBV7-6 with TRBJ2-7; TRBD2 aligns across 8 bases. The germline CDR1 and CDR2 sequences are SGHVS and FNYEAQ. The CDR3 contains 15 residues. The J segment lost 5 bases and the V segment lost 1 base, leaving 7 bases of the junction unmatched. CDR3 in amino acids: CASSLGPTSENEQYF. Here the CDR3 DNA reads TGTGCCAGCAGCTTAGGTCCGACTAGCGAGAACGAGCAGTACTTC.

The J gene is TRBJ1-6, the V gene TRBV29-1; D possibly corresponds to TRBD1 (6 bases). Between the trimmed V and J ends, which lost 4 bases and 7 bases, there was a span of 17 bases. In germline, CDR1 is SQVTM, CDR2 ANQGSEA. The CDR3 contains 15 residues. CDR3 DNA sequence: TGCAGCGTTGGGGTGGGTGGGGGCGGAAATTCACCCCTCCACTTT. Translated: CSVGVGGGGNSPLHF.

This clonotype was observed at least ten times. This rearrangement joins TRBV7-9 to TRBJ1-2; weak D call: TRBD1 (6 bases). Germline values: CDR1 SEHNR, CDR2 FQNEAQ (reference sequence). This CDR3 is built from 12 residues. V was trimmed by 3 bases and J by 6 bases, leaving 8 bases between them. For the CDR3, the DNA is TGTGCCAGCAGCTTTGCAGGGGATGGCTACACCTTC. It encodes CASSFAGDGYTF.

In its sample, this clonotype was seen a few times. This chain uses TRBV6-1 with TRBJ1-6, with a possible D match to TRBD1 (6 bases). Germline assignment: CDR1 MNHNS and CDR2 SASEGT. CDR3 length equals 16 residues. Trimming shortened V by 1 base and J by 7 bases, and 14 bases separated the two germline ends. The CDR3 region has the DNA TGTGCCAGCAGTGAAGGCTTTCCAGGGGAGAATTCACCCCTCCACTTT. It codes for CASSEGFPGENSPLHF.

The V and J genes are TRBV25-1 and TRBJ1-2; 12 bases align to TRBD1. Germline trimming cut 6 bases from V and 5 bases from J; bases unmatched to any gene: 19. Germline lookup yields CDR1 MGHDK and CDR2 SYGVNS. The CDR3 runs to 19 residues. In nucleotides, the CDR3 is TGTGCCAGCAGCTCTGTGGGGGATCGGGACAGGGGGCGAGGGTATGGCTACACCTTC. Its protein product is CASSSVGDRDRGRGYGYTF.

This clonotype was found many times. The rearrangement links TRBV29-1 to TRBJ2-5, with 9 bases fitting TRBD1. This CDR3 region has 13 residues. With V trimmed by 1 base and J by 6 bases, 3 bases remained unmatched. Germline CDR1 and CDR2: SQVTM and ANQGSEA. As DNA, the CDR3 is TGCAGCGTTGAAGGACAGGGGGTAAAGACCCAGTACTTC. The encoded protein is CSVEGQGVKTQYF.

This clonotype showed up many times. The J gene is TRBJ1-1, the V gene TRBV19; no reliable D call. The V gene lost 7 bases and the J gene lost 0 bases, with 9 bases spanning the gap. The germline V gene has CDR1 LNHDA and CDR2 SQIVND (reference sequence). The CDR3 is 13 residues long. The CDR3 loop reads CASTVQLNTEAFF. The CDR3 nucleotides read TGTGCCAGTACCGTGCAGCTGAACACTGAAGCTTTCTTT. Complete variable domain (other parts from reference TRBV19 and TRBJ1-1): DGGITQSPKYLFRKEGQNVTLSCEQNLNHDAMYWYRQDPGQGLRLIYYSQIVNDFQKGDIAEGYSVSREKKESFPLTVTSAQKNPTAFYLCASTVQLNTEAFFGQGTRLTVV.